This T cell receptor (beta chain) was obtained from a study of T cells in Graves' hyperthyroidism and ophthalmopathy (dated by TCRdb to 2018 to 2020). In the study overall: A discovery cohort of around 100 patients, roughly 40 with Graves' ophthalmopathy and fewer than 65 with stable Graves' hyperthyroidism, was used to find distinguishing TCR V-J signatures. An independent validation cohort of under 20 hyperthyroidism patients and some 15 patients who later progressed to ophthalmopathy tested prospective prediction of ophthalmopathy. For training and testing, the 95 to 100 patients in the discovery cohort were randomly divided in a 7:3 ratio. In more than five Graves' hyperthyroidism patients, the study also compared T-cell repertoires from thyroid tissue with T-cell repertoires from blood. Once sampling was done, hyperthyroidism patients were given methimazole at a starting dose of 30 mg daily, whereas ophthalmopathy patients were given high-dose intravenous methylprednisolone. According to the paper, TCR Vbeta CDR3 sequencing was carried out on approximately 140 peripheral blood samples, which came from fewer than 50 ophthalmopathy, 70 to 80 hyperthyroidism and roughly 17 progressor patients.

Comment on this clonotype: No cognate antigen has been identified for it. No clone much larger than this one lies a single base away; base qualities are absent.

The CDR3 holds 15 amino acids from the cysteine to the phenylalanine. CDR3 DNA only is kept here, 45 bases in frame from base 1. Based on the germline V gene, the CDR1 and CDR2 sequences are WSHSY and SAAADI. Trimming accounts for 7 bases at V and 1 base at J, while the number of junction bases matched to no gene is 9. The paper as a whole reports these results and caveats: A model built on a 13 V-J signature distinguished ophthalmopathy from stable hyperthyroidism, reaching around 88% sensitivity and about 81% specificity in cross-validation and 80%/75% in testing. No statistical method was used to set the sample size in advance, and investigators knew the group allocation. Blood samples also contained most of the expanded thyroid clonotypes (frequency above 0.001), which suggests that blood repertoires may reflect thyroid immune responses. In validation, the model predicted progression to ophthalmopathy with roughly 70% sensitivity and approximately 78% specificity, a median of 6.5 months before onset.

Exclusion was applied to patients with uncontrolled infections, other autoimmune diseases, pregnancy or lactation. Diagnoses relied on clinical symptoms, serum thyroxine and TRAb, thyroid ultrasound and orbital computed tomography. Total RNA was extracted using Trizol reagent, and RNA quality was assessed on an Agilent 2100 Bioanalyzer. Amplification of TCR beta CDR3 regions was carried out from RNA transcripts. A first-round RT-PCR of the TCR CDR3 used the HTBI primer set with the Qiagen OneStep RT-PCR kit. The libraries were constructed in a second round of multiplex PCR and then size-selected and purified. Paired-end sequencing of the libraries was performed with 100 bp reads on an Illumina HiSeq2000. Per the source publication's procedure: Raw data were processed with SOAPnuke, discarding reads with adapters, uncalled bases, mean Phred below 15, or no exact constant-primer or identifier match. COPE v1.2.5 was used to merge the high-quality paired reads, and each unique nucleotide sequence was defined as a clonotype. Clonotypes were aligned to IMGT TRBV, TRBD and TRBJ reference segments using MiTCR v1.1. The analysis was restricted to V-J combinations with a frequency above 0.0001, which together covered about 99% of the repertoires. The TCS score was defined as the ratio of F50 (clonal expansion) to E x V (chaos), calculated using BLOSUM62-based TCRdist between CDR3 peptides within each V-J. Welch's t-statistics and random forest reduced some 510 V-J features to 13, which were used in a naive Bayes classifier (R e1071). Thyroid-blood repertoire similarity was quantified with the Morisita-Horn index. TCRdb redid the processing of the public reads, applying fastp at Q25 and MiXCR, and retained in-frame beta chains. Records with the same CDR3 protein are collapsed into one entry carrying the most frequent genes and DNA. TCRdb, rather than the study authors, made the V and J calls. This sample holds around 620,000 distinct CDR3 sequences; approximately 44% were observed only once. The ten largest clones add up to 19% of the sample.

Sequencing was performed on peripheral blood or thyroid tissue (not recorded which). This TCR was recovered from an adult woman with Graves' disease, either hyperthyroidism or ophthalmopathy (not recorded which). The chain joins TRBV10-2 to TRBJ1-2, with 7 bases in between that match TRBD1. This receptor carries the CDR3 CASNPGGQNNYGYTF. The nucleotide sequence reads TGCGCCAGCAATCCAGGGGGGCAGAATAACTATGGCTACACCTTC.